A single sample gave rise to the 28 T cell receptor beta chains below, sequenced in a study of blood T cell repertoires in COVID-19. The repertoire was sequenced with immunoSEQ multiplex PCR; TCRdb's copy has only in-frame clones and lacks some. The table shows around 620,000 clones, with over 80% occurring only once. Sequencing used peripheral blood. The receptors come from a young woman with acute or convalescent COVID-19.

The chain is built from TRBV11-2 and TRBJ1-2; the match to TRBD1 covers 7 bases. With V trimmed by 5 bases and J by 4 bases, 7 bases remained unmatched. This CDR3 contains 14 residues. CDR1 is SGHAT, CDR2 FQNNGV, per germline. CDR3 protein: CASSRSGQFYGYTF. In DNA form, the CDR3 reads TGTGCCAGCAGCCGGTCGGGACAGTTCTATGGCTACACCTTC.

This clone was detected only a few times. This rearrangement joins TRBV28 to TRBJ1-1, with 9 positions matching TRBD1. The CDR3 covers 13 residues. Germline V CDR1 and CDR2: MDHEN, SYDVKM. V shed 8 bases, J shed 10 bases, and the junction held 11 bases outside the gene matches. Written as DNA, the CDR3 is TGTGCCAGCCACAGGGGGCCCCTTATGGGAGCTTTCTTT. This codes for CASHRGPLMGAFF.

DNA of the CDR3: TGTGCCAGCAGCCAAGGACTAGCGGGGGGGCGAGAGCAGTTCTTC. Translating it yields CASSQGLAGGREQFF. This chain joins TRBV14 and TRBJ2-1, with 14 bases fitting TRBD2. The V gene's germline CDR1 is SGHDN and CDR2 FVKESK. J was trimmed by 10 bases and V by 1 base; bases with no gene match: 3. The CDR3 sequence is 15 residues long.

The rearrangement joins TRBV5-1 to TRBJ1-2, with D possibly matching TRBD1 (6 bases). Germline V gene sequence: CDR1 SGHRS, CDR2 YFSETQ. V lost 3 bases and J 5 bases, leaving 8 bases between the germline ends. This CDR3 has 12 residues. CDR3 sequence: CASSYGQYGYTF. The CDR3 DNA is TGCGCCAGCAGCTATGGACAGTATGGCTACACCTTC.

CDR3 sequence reads: CASSSGPGQSTDTQYF. CDR3 nucleotide sequence: TGCGCCAGCAGCTCCGGTCCGGGACAGAGCACAGATACGCAGTATTTT. The rearrangement uses TRBV5-1 and TRBJ2-3; TRBD1 matches at 7 bases. This CDR3 is built from 16 residues. Germline assignment: CDR1 SGHRS and CDR2 YFSETQ. The ends lost 3 bases at V and 0 bases at J; junction bases unmatched: 7.

This clone has a handful of counts. The rearrangement links TRBV18 to TRBJ1-1, with TRBD1 identical over 7 bases. J was trimmed by 1 base and V by 5 bases; bases with no gene match: 7. This CDR3 spans 15 amino acids. The V gene's germline CDR1 is KGHSH and CDR2 LQKENI. CDR3 loop: CASSTRGTANTEAFF. Written as DNA, the CDR3 is TGTGCCAGCTCAACCAGGGGGACAGCGAACACTGAAGCTTTCTTT.

V and J are TRBV27 and TRBJ2-7, with 8 positions matching TRBD1. The length of the CDR3 is 13 residues. Germline V lookup: CDR1 MNHEY, CDR2 SMNVEV (reference sequence). V shed 5 bases, J shed 2 bases, and the junction held 2 bases outside the gene matches. CDR3: CASSIRGPYEQYF. CDR3 in DNA: TGTGCCAGCAGTATCAGGGGGCCCTACGAGCAGTACTTC.

This rearrangement joins TRBV5-5 to TRBJ2-4; D may be TRBD1 (6 bases). The CDR3 is 14 amino acids. The V and J ends lost 2 bases and 8 bases respectively, with 14 bases between them. Germline CDR1 is SGHKS and CDR2 is YYEKEE (reference sequence). The CDR3 reads CASSFSGVTDIQYF. The CDR3 bases are TGTGCCAGCAGCTTCTCAGGGGTCACTGACATTCAGTACTTC.

The chain joins TRBV6-4 to TRBJ1-6, with 9 bases aligning to TRBD1. The trim removed 5 bases at V and 6 bases at J, leaving 2 bases unmatched. Germline CDR1 MRHNA, CDR2 SNTAGT. This CDR3 has 14 amino acids. The CDR3 region is CASSSQGANSPLHF. The CDR3 nucleotides are TGTGCCAGCAGTTCACAGGGGGCTAATTCACCCCTCCACTTT.

The gene calls are TRBV24-1 and TRBJ1-5; D is perhaps TRBD1 (6 bases). The V gene lost 2 bases and the J gene lost 4 bases, with 8 bases spanning the gap. Looked up from germline, CDR1 is KGHDR and CDR2 is SFDVKD. This CDR3 has 14 residues. CDR3 nucleotide sequence: TGTGCCACCAGTGATTCAACAGGGAATCAGCCCCAGCATTTT. Its translation is CATSDSTGNQPQHF.

The J gene is TRBJ1-2, the V gene TRBV5-4; 10 nucleotides align to TRBD1. J gave up 6 bases and V 1 base, and 6 bases lay outside the gene matches. This CDR3 spans 15 amino acids. Germline V gene lookup returns CDR1 SGHNT and CDR2 YYREEE (reference sequence). CDR3 sequence (DNA): TGTGCCAGCAGCTTGCCGACAGGGGGCGCCCATGGCTACACCTTC. Protein: CASSLPTGGAHGYTF.

The chain is built from TRBV5-4 and TRBJ2-3; 7 bases fit TRBD2. Germline trimming cut 4 bases from V and 3 bases from J; bases unmatched to any gene: 14. The CDR3 spans 17 residues. CDR1 and CDR2 from the germline V gene are SGHNT and YYREEE (reference sequence). CDR3 in amino acids: CASSVWTGASGTDTQYF. The CDR3 DNA reads TGTGCCAGCAGCGTATGGACGGGTGCTAGCGGAACAGATACGCAGTATTTT.

This rearrangement joins TRBV7-2 to TRBJ2-3; possibly TRBD1 for D (7 bases). This CDR3 has 18 residues. In germline, CDR1 is SGHTA, CDR2 FQGNSA. Trimming left V 4 bases short and J 1 base short, with 21 bases between. The CDR3 reads CASSSPRGTVRGTDTQYF. In nucleotides, the CDR3 is TGTGCCAGCAGCTCCCCACGGGGGACAGTGAGAGGCACAGATACGCAGTATTTT.

J is TRBJ1-1 and V is TRBV19; 11 bases fit TRBD1. Germline values: CDR1 LNHDA, CDR2 SQIVND (reference sequence). This CDR3 contains 16 residues. With V trimmed by 3 bases and J by 5 bases, 8 bases remained unmatched. CDR3 loop: CASSIGSGTGGTEAFF. Written as DNA, the CDR3 is TGTGCCAGTAGTATTGGGTCCGGGACAGGGGGAACTGAAGCTTTCTTT.

This chain links TRBV2 with TRBJ2-7; possibly TRBD1 for D (6 bases). Germline assignment: CDR1 SNHLY and CDR2 FYNNEI. The CDR3 has 12 amino acids. V lost 4 bases, J lost 6 bases, and 10 bases lay in between. CDR3 DNA sequence: TGTGCCAGCAGTGTATCAGGGGTCGAGCAGTACTTC. This encodes CASSVSGVEQYF.

This clone was observed a single time. This rearrangement joins TRBV5-1 to TRBJ1-2, with D possibly being TRBD1 (6 bases). Deletions cut 0 bases from V and 3 bases from J, with 18 bases between. The CDR3 extends over 17 amino acids. Germline V gene data show CDR1 as SGHRS and CDR2 as YFSETQ. The CDR3 bases are TGCGCCAGCAGCTTGGCCGTGTCGGCGGGGGCTTACTATGGCTACACCTTC. Translated, it gives CASSLAVSAGAYYGYTF.

The V call is TRBV24-1, the J call TRBJ1-2; D remains ambiguous. CDR3 size: 15 residues. V was cut by 3 bases and J by 4 bases, with 14 bases left in between. CDR1 and CDR2 from the germline V gene are KGHDR and SFDVKD. The CDR3 sequence: CATSDARRSFYGYTF. The CDR3 coding sequence is TGTGCCACCAGTGATGCCCGGAGATCTTTCTATGGCTACACCTTC.

The chain employs TRBV19 and TRBJ1-1; 7 bases are a match to TRBD1. This CDR3 contains 15 residues. Germline V gives CDR1 LNHDA, CDR2 SQIVND (reference sequence). With 6 bases clipped from V and 4 bases from J, the junction kept 11 bases outside the gene matches. The CDR3 reads CASRWDSKKPTEAFF. As DNA, the CDR3 is TGTGCCAGTAGGTGGGACAGCAAAAAGCCCACTGAAGCTTTCTTT.

Only a few counts were recorded for this clone. The chain couples TRBV30 to TRBJ1-5; a weak D match, TRBD1 (5 bases). The CDR3 runs 13 residues. CDR1 GTSNPN and CDR2 SVGIG come from the germline V gene (reference sequence). The V end lost 3 bases, the J end lost 4 bases, and 10 bases lay between the germline ends. The CDR3 nucleotides read TGTGCCTGGAGCGCCAGGGCGAATCAGCCCCAGCATTTT. Amino acids: CAWSARANQPQHF.

As DNA, the CDR3 is TGTGCCAGCAGCTCGGACCGGACAGGGTTGATAGATACGCAGTATTTT. Protein sequence: CASSSDRTGLIDTQYF. The J gene is TRBJ2-3, the V gene TRBV11-3; 8 bases are shared with TRBD1. The CDR3 totals 16 residues. Germline-derived CDR1 and CDR2 are SGHNT and YENEEA. V dropped 4 bases and J dropped 5; count of bases not matched to a gene: 11.

The gene calls are TRBV4-2 and TRBJ1-3, with D possibly matching TRBD1 (5 bases). Germline V lookup: CDR1 LGHNA, CDR2 YNFKEQ. Trimming pared 0 bases from V and 4 bases from J, leaving 10 bases between. The CDR3 loop spans 15 amino acids. The CDR3 DNA follows: TGTGCCAGCAGCCAAGACTGGCAGGGAGGAAACACCATATATTTT. Amino acids: CASSQDWQGGNTIYF.

Only one count was recorded for this clone. The chain carries TRBV6-2 or TRBV6-3 and TRBJ1-3; weak D call: TRBD1 (6 bases). Trimming pared 5 bases from V and 8 bases from J, leaving 19 bases between. The CDR3 consists of 15 residues. Per the germline V gene, CDR1 is MNHEY and CDR2 is SVGEGT. This CDR3 is CASSQGQSRVDTIYF. The CDR3 region has the DNA TGTGCCAGCAGTCAAGGACAGTCGCGGGTAGACACCATATATTTT.

This rearrangement joins TRBV4-1 to TRBJ2-1; 8 positions agree with TRBD2. From germline, CDR1 is MGHRA and CDR2 YSYEKL. The junction had 13 bases not matched to a gene; V was cut back by 0 bases and J by 6 bases. The CDR3 runs 18 residues. CDR3 DNA sequence: TGCGCCAGCAGCCAAGAAACCCCCGCCCTAGCGGGTCCCAATGAGCAGTTCTTC. This translates into CASSQETPALAGPNEQFF.

This chain links TRBV7-2 with TRBJ2-2; TRBD2 might be the D (6 bases). CDR1 and CDR2 from the germline V gene are SGHTA and FQGNSA. V lost 7 bases and J lost 3, with 9 bases in between. The CDR3 consists of 13 residues. The CDR3 here is CASMGLYTGELFF. The CDR3, as DNA: TGTGCCAGCATGGGACTTTACACCGGGGAGCTGTTTTTT.

The CDR3 protein is CASSFTRGDDTQYF. The CDR3 DNA follows: TGTGCCAGCAGCTTTACCCGGGGTGATGATACGCAGTATTTT. The J gene is TRBJ2-3, the V gene TRBV11-2; tentatively, D is TRBD2 (5 bases). CDR3 length: 14 residues. CDR1 SGHAT and CDR2 FQNNGV come from the germline V gene. V was clipped by 3 bases and J by 6 bases, with 13 bases between them.

V is TRBV30 and J is TRBJ1-5; D is undetermined. Germline V gene data show CDR1 as GTSNPN and CDR2 as SVGIG (reference sequence). V was shortened by 1 base and J by 4 bases, with 8 bases between the two germline ends. This CDR3 spans 13 amino acids. In nucleotides, the CDR3 is TGTGCCTGGAGTGGAACGGGAAATCAGCCCCAGCATTTT. This gives the protein CAWSGTGNQPQHF.

This chain uses TRBV7-9 with TRBJ1-1; D not resolved. V dropped 7 bases and J dropped 6 bases, with 12 bases sitting between them. The CDR3 spans 12 residues. Germline V gene sequence: CDR1 SEHNR, CDR2 FQNEAQ (reference sequence). The CDR3 DNA reads as TGTGCCAGCATGAGGAGGGAATCTGAAGCTTTCTTT. Its protein is CASMRRESEAFF. Combining the CDR3 with reference TRBV7-9 and TRBJ1-1 gives the whole variable domain DTGVSQNPRHKITKRGQNVTFRCDPISEHNRLYWYRQTLGQGPEFLTYFQNEAQLEKSRLLSDRFSAERPKGSFSTLEIQRTEQGDSAMYLCASMRRESEAFFGQGTRLTVV.

The gene calls are TRBV10-3 and TRBJ2-7, with 10 bases that match TRBD1. Trimming cost V 6 bases and J 10 bases; bases outside gene matches: 12. The CDR3 runs 14 residues. CDR1 and CDR2 from the germline V gene are ENHRY and SYGVKD. CDR3 DNA: TGTGCCATCAGGGGGACAGGGGAGAGGGTCGGTCAGTACTTC. Amino acids: CAIRGTGERVGQYF.